This TCR beta chain is drawn from a study of spatial heterogeneity in lung cancer. About the study: Counts of TCR transcripts in tumor regions tracked strongly with a T cell module score that came from matched bulk RNA-seq. Study-wide results and limits: Counts that tracked tumor mutation counts were those of expanded intratumoral alpha and beta TCRs.

One entry per CDR3 protein results from TCRdb running MiXCR on the 5' RACE reads. Counted here are around 11,000 distinct CDR3 sequences, about 8% occurring once; the ten biggest clones make up about 20%. The CDR3 length is 16 residues. The germline V and J ends were trimmed by 5 bases and 5 bases, with 22 bases remaining between them. This clonotype is judged medium-sized. Its antigen remains unidentified. With the library built for alpha chains, this beta chain is off target and its frequency is not meaningful. Time point reported: sample taken at primary tumor resection. The authors sequenced whole RNA from tumor, nontumor lung or frozen PBMC without sorting.

V is TRBV12-3 or TRBV12-4 and J is TRBJ2-7, with D perhaps TRBD2 (5 bases). This TCR was sampled from a female donor with early-stage non-small cell lung cancer. This specimen consisted of lung tumor tissue, obtained at surgery. CDR3 DNA sequence: TGTGCCAGCAGTGCTAGCCGTTCCCCGGGCCCCGACGAGCAGTACTTC. This gives the protein CASSASRSPGPDEQYF.